These 14 T cell receptor beta chains came from one sample sequenced in a study of PD-1 blockade in classical Hodgkin lymphoma. Time point: cycle 4 day 1 (C4D1), after five to seven weeks of nivolumab. Each patient relapsed following autologous stem cell transplantation, and prior brentuximab vedotin exposure differed. Generated by immunoSEQ multiplex PCR, the TCRdb table keeps only in-frame clones and is missing some. This sample has 35,000 to 50,000 clones; 55% to 80% occur once, and the top ten carry around 3.1%. The material was peripheral blood mononuclear cells (PBMCs), obtained before the fourth cycle of nivolumab. The source is a human donor with classical Hodgkin lymphoma.

This sequence joins TRBV4-2 and TRBJ2-3, with 9 bases fitting TRBD2. J was trimmed by 4 bases and V by 3 bases; bases with no gene match: 14. Germline CDR1 is LGHNA and CDR2 is YNFKEQ. This CDR3 is built from 18 residues. The DNA for the CDR3 is TGTGCCAGCAGCCAGGAGGTAGCGGGGGCCTTTTGGTCAGATACGCAGTATTTT. Protein: CASSQEVAGAFWSDTQYF.

The chain employs TRBV7-6 and TRBJ2-7; D perhaps matches TRBD2 (5 bases). V lost 4 bases and J lost 4, with 14 bases in between. The CDR3 spans 14 residues. Germline V CDR1 and CDR2: SGHVS, FNYEAQ. The CDR3 region is CASSSREGDYEQYF. The CDR3 DNA follows: TGTGCCAGCAGCTCCCGGGAAGGAGATTACGAGCAGTACTTC. The complete variable domain, with remaining parts taken from reference TRBV7-6 and TRBJ2-7, reads GAGVSQSPRYKVTKRGQDVALRCDPISGHVSLYWYRQALGQGPEFLTYFNYEAQQDKSGLPNDRFSAERPEGSISTLTIQRTEQRDSAMYRCASSSREGDYEQYFGPGTRLTVT.

This clone appeared a few times. The genes are TRBV4-1 and TRBJ2-5; D gene ambiguous. V was clipped by 6 bases and J by 1 base, with 9 bases between them. CDR3 size: 13 residues. CDR1 and CDR2 from the germline V gene are MGHRA and YSYEKL. The CDR3 bases are TGCGCCAGCAGTTTGGGGTTCCAAGAGACCCAGTACTTC. The encoded protein is CASSLGFQETQYF.

This sequence joins TRBV7-2 and TRBJ2-5; D possibly uses TRBD1 or TRBD2 (6 bases each). Trimming took 5 bases from V and 7 from J, leaving 17 bases between them. CDR3 length equals 14 residues. In germline, CDR1 is SGHTA, CDR2 FQGNSA. The CDR3 DNA is TGTGCCAGCAGCCCCCCGGGGGCCCACTGGACCCAGTACTTC. Amino acids: CASSPPGAHWTQYF.

V is TRBV7-2 and J is TRBJ2-3, with 10 bases matching TRBD1. CDR1 is SGHTA, CDR2 FQGNSA, per germline. Trimming took 2 bases from V and 3 from J; bases not matched to a gene: 8. This CDR3 has 17 amino acids. The CDR3 DNA reads TGTGCCAGCAGCTTAAAACGGGGACAGGGGAATACAGATACGCAGTATTTT. Protein: CASSLKRGQGNTDTQYF.

The chain links TRBV28 to TRBJ1-4, with 7 bases matching TRBD1. V shed 2 bases, J shed 9 bases, and the junction held 6 bases outside the gene matches. Germline V gene sequence: CDR1 MDHEN, CDR2 SYDVKM. The length of the CDR3 is 14 residues. This chain's CDR3 is CASSLGQDLKKLFF. DNA for the CDR3: TGTGCCAGCAGTTTAGGACAGGATCTTAAAAAACTGTTTTTT.

V gene TRBV5-1 combines with J gene TRBJ2-3; D call uncertain. CDR1 and CDR2 (germline): SGHRS, YFSETQ. The CDR3 is 13 residues long. V lost 2 bases and J lost 2, with 6 bases in between. In DNA, the CDR3 is TGCGCCAGCAGCTTTTGGATCACAGATACGCAGTATTTT. It translates to CASSFWITDTQYF.

The V and J genes are TRBV5-6 and TRBJ2-7; D remains ambiguous. Trimming left V 4 bases short and J 1 base short, with 18 bases between. The CDR3 loop spans 16 amino acids. Germline lookup yields CDR1 SGHDT and CDR2 YYEEEE. The CDR3 reads CASSAYMWHQSYEQYF. The CDR3 nucleotides are TGTGCCAGCAGCGCCTACATGTGGCACCAATCCTACGAGCAGTACTTC.

The gene calls are TRBV30 and TRBJ1-2, with no clear D. Between the trimmed V and J ends, which lost 4 bases and 0 bases, there was a span of 15 bases. CDR3 length equals 15 residues. CDR1 is GTSNPN and CDR2 is SVGIG in the germline V gene (reference sequence). The CDR3 DNA is TGTGCCTGGAATCCTGGAGGCGCCTCTAACTATGGCTACACCTTC. Its translation is CAWNPGGASNYGYTF.

V and J are TRBV6-1 and TRBJ2-7; 8 bases are shared with TRBD1. The CDR3 length is 11 residues. V lost 10 bases, J lost 7 bases, and 6 bases stayed unmatched. Germline CDR1 reads MNHNS; CDR2 reads SASEGT. CDR3 loop: CAIGQGREQYF. In nucleotides, the CDR3 is TGTGCCATTGGACAGGGTCGGGAGCAGTACTTC.

This clone showed up just once. The rearrangement uses TRBV6-1 and TRBJ2-2; 10 nucleotides line up with TRBD2. This CDR3 comprises 18 residues. CDR1 and CDR2 from the germline V gene are MNHNS and SASEGT. After removal of 6 bases from V and 6 bases from J, the junction contained 16 bases not matched to a gene. CDR3 DNA sequence: TGTGCCAGCAGCGAAACCCTCTTTAGCGGGGGGTTGGCCGGGGAGCTGTTTTTT. It translates to CASSETLFSGGLAGELFF.

J is TRBJ2-7 and V is TRBV9; a weak D match, TRBD1 (5 bases). Trimming removed 4 bases at V and 5 bases at J, with 22 bases between. The length of the CDR3 is 16 residues. Germline CDR1 SGDLS, CDR2 YYNGEE. CDR3 amino acids: CASSPQGGSRSDEQYF. CDR3 DNA sequence: TGTGCCAGCAGCCCTCAGGGTGGCTCGAGGTCTGACGAGCAGTACTTC. The entire variable domain, with the rest obtained from reference TRBV9 and TRBJ2-7, is as follows: DSGVTQTPKHLITATGQRVTLRCSPRSGDLSVYWYQQSLDQGLQFLIQYYNGEERAKGNILERFSAQQFPDLHSELNLSSLELGDSALYFCASSPQGGSRSDEQYFGPGTRLTVT.

This clone has a single count. The rearrangement uses TRBV30 and TRBJ2-6; a possible D gene is TRBD1 (6 bases). The CDR3 is made up of 14 amino acids. Germline CDR1 is GTSNPN and CDR2 is SVGIG (reference sequence). V was trimmed by 5 bases and J by 0 bases, leaving 8 bases between them. CDR3 region: CAWGQPSGANVLTF. The CDR3 DNA sequence: TGTGCCTGGGGACAGCCCTCTGGGGCCAACGTCCTGACTTTC.

This clone appeared a few times. J is TRBJ2-1 and V is TRBV19; TRBD2 aligns across 9 bases. Germline assignment: CDR1 LNHDA and CDR2 SQIVND (reference sequence). The ends lost 3 bases at V and 8 bases at J; junction bases unmatched: 14. CDR3 length equals 17 residues. The CDR3 reads CASSIRGGAEKVDEQFF. Written as DNA, the CDR3 is TGTGCCAGTAGTATCCGCGGGGGGGCCGAAAAAGTGGATGAGCAGTTCTTC.